What follows describes a single T cell receptor (beta chain). These data belong to a study of blood T cell repertoires in COVID-19. Study at large: Sites across the United States, Italy and Spain contributed samples from acute and convalescent COVID-19. The analysed material was cDNA or gDNA that came from T cells, B-cell-depleted T cells, or PBMCs.

The authors' processing: The assay estimated nucleated cells by amplifying reference gene primers. Libraries were prepared by immunoSEQ multiplex PCR; TCRdb keeps only in-frame clonotypes and omits some of them. D and trimming were read from the DNA, whereas the V and J calls and clone size are those reported in that table. The table includes hundreds of thousands of clones, around 82% detected once. Sequences were obtained from peripheral blood. This receptor was identified in a woman aged 50 to 60 with acute or convalescent COVID-19.

CDR3 amino acids: CASSSSTDNEQFF. The CDR3 nucleotides are TGTGCCAGCAGCTCCAGCACAGACAATGAGCAGTTCTTC. The chain carries TRBV5-4 and TRBJ2-1; D not resolved. The V and J ends lost 3 bases and 5 bases respectively, with 9 bases between them. The germline V gene encodes CDR1 SGHNT and CDR2 YYREEE (reference sequence). This CDR3 contains 13 residues.